The clone carrying this TCR beta chain qualifies as medium-sized. Its antigen is unidentified. Sequencing of dividing CFSE-low cells from the MLR defined alloreactive TCRbeta sequences. Pre-transplant recipient cells responded to graft donor PBMCs, splenocytes, lymph-node cells, or third-party PBMCs. The sample comes from a study of T cell clones after liver transplantation. Broader study findings: Small, mixed patient groups and varying post-transplant times limit these conclusions. A larger donor-reactive than third-party decline suggested partial antigen-specific deletion.

This CDR3 spans 11 amino acids. The V gene lost 9 bases and the J gene lost 4 bases, with 10 bases spanning the gap. Germline-derived CDR1 and CDR2 are SGHAT and FQNNGV. The repertoire was sequenced with immunoSEQ multiplex PCR; TCRdb's copy has only in-frame clones and lacks some. The sample lists around 4,800 clones, 25% to 30% occurring once. The sequencing sample was made of CD4+ T cells from cultured PBMCs. The V gene is TRBV11-2, the J gene TRBJ2-7; possible D gene TRBD2, 5 bases. The receptor's source is a human patient who received a liver transplant. Some T cells may originate from the graft donor. CDR3: CASVGVYEQYF. As DNA, the CDR3 is TGTGCCAGTGTCGGGGTGTACGAGCAGTACTTC.